The 20 T cell receptor beta chains below come from one sample, sequenced in a study of CD8 T cells in Susac syndrome. The RNA, roughly 0.45 to 1 ug, was put through reverse transcription using random hexamers. MiXCR, applied by TCRdb to the immunoSEQ multiplex PCR reads, yields one record per CDR3 protein. The repertoire consists of 200,000 to 250,000 distinct CDR3 sequences, with over 90% occurring once and the leading ten covering 0.15% to 0.2%. Source material: CD4+ T cells from PBMCs. The receptors were gathered from a human donor with Susac syndrome.

The J gene is TRBJ2-3, the V gene TRBV2; no definite D call. The ends were cut back, 4 bases at V and 3 bases at J, with 8 bases in the middle. Germline V CDR1 and CDR2: SNHLY, FYNNEI. The CDR3 loop spans 13 amino acids. Here the CDR3 reads CASSVRQTDTQYF. For the CDR3, the DNA is TGTGCCAGCAGTGTTCGCCAGACAGATACGCAGTATTTT.

The CDR3 reads CAWSSQGRRYTF. Here the CDR3 DNA reads TGTGCCTGGAGTTCGCAGGGGAGACGCTACACCTTC. The genes are TRBV30 and TRBJ1-2; perhaps TRBD1 as D (6 bases). Germline V lookup: CDR1 GTSNPN, CDR2 SVGIG (reference sequence). Trimming cost V 2 bases and J 9 bases, with 13 bases left between them. The CDR3 has 12 amino acids.

This clonotype was counted once. The V call is TRBV7-9, the J call TRBJ1-6; D is unresolved. V was pared by 1 base and J by 9 bases, with 4 bases between. Per germline, CDR1 SEHNR and CDR2 FQNEAQ (reference sequence). This CDR3 is built from 12 residues. CDR3 sequence reads: CASSLESSPLHF. CDR3 bases: TGTGCCAGCAGCTTAGAGAGTTCACCCCTCCACTTT.

This clonotype appeared once. This chain links TRBV30 with TRBJ1-2; D is perhaps TRBD1 (5 bases). The CDR3 spans 15 residues. In germline, CDR1 is GTSNPN, CDR2 SVGIG (reference sequence). Trimming pared 4 bases from V and 4 bases from J, leaving 19 bases between. The CDR3 DNA reads as TGTGCCTGGAACTCTCCCACAAGGGGTTTCTATGGCTACACCTTC. This gives the protein CAWNSPTRGFYGYTF.

The chain uses TRBV20-1 and TRBJ1-4; no definite D call. CDR1 is DFQATT and CDR2 is SNEGSKA in the germline V gene (reference sequence). Trimming cost V 4 bases and J 8 bases, with 11 bases left between them. The CDR3 consists of 12 residues. Written as DNA, the CDR3 is TGCAGTGCTATTTGGGGAGGCGAAAAACTGTTTTTT. This codes for CSAIWGGEKLFF.

V is TRBV20-1 and J is TRBJ2-3; D is undetermined. Trimming shortened V by 0 bases and J by 3 bases, and 10 bases separated the two germline ends. The CDR3 loop spans 14 amino acids. Germline V gene sequence: CDR1 DFQATT, CDR2 SNEGSKA (reference sequence). CDR3 DNA: TGCAGTGCTAGAGATGCCCGTACTACAGATACGCAGTATTTT. Amino acid sequence: CSARDARTTDTQYF.

The chain is built from TRBV6-2 or TRBV6-3 and TRBJ1-1; D uncertain. The CDR3 length is 13 residues. V lost 3 bases, J lost 4 bases, and 9 bases lay in between. Germline lookup yields CDR1 MNHEY and CDR2 SVGEGT. DNA of the CDR3: TGTGCCAGCAGTTATCTCGAGAGCACTGAAGCTTTCTTT. Its protein product is CASSYLESTEAFF.

This chain uses TRBV20-1 with TRBJ2-6; D gene ambiguous. The V and J ends lost 6 bases and 2 bases respectively, with 14 bases between them. This CDR3 has 15 residues. The germline CDR1 and CDR2 sequences are DFQATT and SNEGSKA (reference sequence). CDR3 in DNA: TGCAGTGCAACCTTAAGGGTGGCTGGGGCCAACGTCCTGACTTTC. It specifies CSATLRVAGANVLTF.

The J gene is TRBJ2-1, the V gene TRBV12-3 or TRBV12-4; 7 bases map to TRBD1. The CDR3 length is 12 residues. Losses at the gene ends were 6 bases for V and 9 bases for J; bases not matched to a gene: 5. DNA for the CDR3: TGTGCCAGCAGCCGAGACAGGGTTGAGCAGTTCTTC. Amino acids: CASSRDRVEQFF.

The V call is TRBV24-1, the J call TRBJ1-1; D not certain. The CDR3 extends over 12 amino acids. Germline CDR1 and CDR2: KGHDR and SFDVKD. Trimming left V 0 bases short and J 7 bases short, with 5 bases between. The CDR3 DNA reads as TGTGCCACCAGTGATTTGCGAGGTGAAGCTTTCTTT. Translating gives CATSDLRGEAFF.

The rearrangement joins TRBV30 to TRBJ2-5; D is possibly TRBD2 (6 bases). This CDR3 is built from 14 residues. Germline loops: CDR1 GTSNPN, CDR2 SVGIG (reference sequence). Trimming pared 2 bases from V and 5 bases from J, leaving 15 bases between. The CDR3: CAWSPGHRGETQYF. CDR3 coding DNA: TGTGCCTGGAGTCCAGGTCACCGGGGGGAGACCCAGTACTTC.

V usage is TRBV15 and J usage is TRBJ1-5; 9 bases fit TRBD1. The germline CDR1 and CDR2 sequences are LNHNV and YYDKDF (reference sequence). CDR3 length equals 16 residues. The ends lost 0 bases at V and 4 bases at J; junction bases unmatched: 4. CDR3 nucleotides: TGTGCCACCAGCAGAGATAGGGGGACAGGGAATCAGCCCCAGCATTTT. This translates into CATSRDRGTGNQPQHF.

The rearrangement uses TRBV19 and TRBJ1-5; TRBD1 aligns across 8 bases. The CDR3 loop spans 16 amino acids. V lost 1 base, J lost 0 bases, and 2 bases stayed unmatched. The germline gives CDR1 LNHDA, CDR2 SQIVND (reference sequence). The CDR3 loop is CASSIGTGYSNQPQHF. Here the CDR3 DNA reads TGTGCCAGTAGTATAGGGACAGGGTATAGCAATCAGCCCCAGCATTTT.

This chain uses TRBV3-1 with TRBJ2-7; D not resolved. CDR1 and CDR2 from the germline V gene are LGHDT and YNNKEL (reference sequence). V was pared by 1 base and J by 5 bases, with 6 bases between. CDR3 length: 12 residues. The CDR3 spells CASSQARHEQYF. CDR3 DNA sequence: TGTGCCAGCAGCCAAGCGAGGCACGAGCAGTACTTC.

This clonotype was seen more than once but under ten times. V and J are TRBV28 and TRBJ2-1; D tentatively reads TRBD1 or TRBD2 (5 bases each). Trimming shortened V by 6 bases and J by 10 bases, and 10 bases separated the two germline ends. CDR1 is MDHEN, CDR2 SYDVKM, per germline. The CDR3 loop spans 11 amino acids. As DNA, the CDR3 is TGTGCCAGCAGCCAAGGGGACGAGCAGTTCTTC. Encoded protein: CASSQGDEQFF.

Only one count was recorded for this clonotype. The chain has TRBV28 and TRBJ1-6; a weak D match, TRBD1 (6 bases). Trimming took off 7 bases at V and 9 bases at J, with 16 bases between the two ends. There are 14 residues in the CDR3. CDR1 is MDHEN and CDR2 is SYDVKM in the germline V gene. The CDR3 nucleotides read TGTGCCAGCAACCTGGGCAGGGGCCTTTCACCCCTCCACTTT. This gives the protein CASNLGRGLSPLHF.

The chain joins TRBV28 to TRBJ2-7, with 7 bases aligning to TRBD1. The CDR3 sequence is 13 residues long. The V gene end was trimmed by 11 bases and the J gene end by 2 bases; junction bases not matched to a gene: 9. Germline V gives CDR1 MDHEN, CDR2 SYDVKM. CDR3 region: CAHGEGATYEQYF. The CDR3 bases are TGTGCCCACGGCGAGGGGGCGACCTACGAGCAGTACTTC.

V gene TRBV5-4 combines with J gene TRBJ2-6; 10 bases are a match to TRBD1. CDR3 size: 18 residues. V was pared by 1 base and J by 1 base, with 5 bases of the junction left unmatched. The germline gives CDR1 SGHNT, CDR2 YYREEE (reference sequence). The DNA for the CDR3 is TGTGCCAGCAGCTTGTTGGGACAGGGGCGATCTGGGGCCAACGTCCTGACTTTC. Its protein is CASSLLGQGRSGANVLTF. The whole variable domain, remainder taken from reference TRBV5-4 and TRBJ2-6, is ETGVTQSPTHLIKTRGQQVTLRCSSQSGHNTVSWYQQALGQGPQFIFQYYREEENGRGNFPPRFSGLQFPNYSSELNVNALELDDSALYLCASSLLGQGRSGANVLTFGAGSRLTVL.

CDR3 residues: CASSPFPGQQTYGYTF. The CDR3 bases are TGTGCCAGCAGTCCCTTCCCGGGACAGCAGACATATGGCTACACCTTC. The chain joins TRBV27 to TRBJ1-2; 7 bases map to TRBD1. The length of the CDR3 is 16 residues. Germline V CDR1 and CDR2: MNHEY, SMNVEV (reference sequence). Trimming cost V 5 bases and J 5 bases; bases outside gene matches: 14.

The chain employs TRBV20-1 and TRBJ1-5; no clear D gene. There are 14 residues in the CDR3. Trimming pared 6 bases from V and 7 bases from J, leaving 19 bases between. Germline values: CDR1 DFQATT, CDR2 SNEGSKA (reference sequence). The CDR3 loop reads CSAQRSRPRQPQHF. In DNA form, the CDR3 reads TGCAGTGCCCAAAGGAGCAGGCCCCGGCAGCCCCAGCATTTT.